The 21 T cell receptor beta chains below come from one sample, sequenced in a study of T-cell memory formation after mild COVID-19. TCRdb re-derived calls from the 5' RACE reads in MiXCR, one entry per CDR3 protein. The profile shows approximately 250,000 distinct CDR3 sequences, 15% to 20% of them singletons. The sample was PBMCs or a T cell subset sorted from them (not recorded which). The receptors stem from a man between 18 and 29 years old who had mild COVID-19 (a few samples of this study predate the infection). Cell type and time point are not known.

This clonotype was counted between two and nine times. The V and J genes are TRBV5-6 and TRBJ2-1; a possible D gene is TRBD1 (6 bases). Deletions cut 2 bases from V and 11 bases from J, with 8 bases between. The CDR3 extends over 11 amino acids. In germline, CDR1 is SGHDT, CDR2 YYEEEE. The DNA for the CDR3 is TGTGCCAGCAGCTTCGGACAGAAGCAGTTCTTC. Amino acids: CASSFGQKQFF.

V usage is TRBV11-3 and J usage is TRBJ2-1; D uncertain. V gave up 0 bases and J gave up 2 bases, with 8 bases separating them. The germline V gene has CDR1 SGHNT and CDR2 YENEEA. The CDR3 is 15 residues long. CDR3 DNA: TGTGCCAGCAGCTTAGATTACACAGCCTACAATGAGCAGTTCTTC. Protein: CASSLDYTAYNEQFF.

Turning to this clonotype: A much more abundant neighbour one base away suggests this may be a read error. The chain is built from TRBV7-6 and TRBJ2-1; the D is unclear. There are 15 residues in the CDR3. The ends were cut back, 1 base at V and 0 bases at J, with 7 bases in the middle. The germline V gene has CDR1 SGHVS and CDR2 FNYEAQ. The CDR3 loop is CASSLVRSSYNEQFF. The CDR3 DNA reads as TGTGCCAGCAGCTTAGTCCGGAGCTCCTACAATGAGCAGTTCTTC.

This clonotype was counted between two and nine times. The V and J genes are TRBV5-1 and TRBJ2-6; 7 nucleotides line up with TRBD2. The ends lost 0 bases at V and 2 bases at J; junction bases unmatched: 2. Germline CDR1 and CDR2: SGHRS and YFSETQ. The CDR3 is 16 amino acids. The CDR3 DNA is TGCGCCAGCAGCTTGGAGGCGGGGGCTGGGGCCAACGTCCTGACTTTC. Protein product: CASSLEAGAGANVLTF.

The rearrangement links TRBV4-1 to TRBJ1-1; TRBD1 is a possible D gene (5 bases). This CDR3 contains 16 residues. Per germline, CDR1 MGHRA and CDR2 YSYEKL. V was trimmed by 0 bases and J by 6 bases, leaving 17 bases between them. This chain's CDR3 is CASSQDQKMGGSEAFF. The CDR3 DNA is TGCGCCAGCAGCCAAGATCAGAAAATGGGGGGGTCTGAAGCTTTCTTT.

The CDR3 bases are TGTGCCACCTGGGCCGGGCTGGCCGACGAGCAGTACTTC. Protein product: CATWAGLADEQYF. The chain combines TRBV10-3 with TRBJ2-7; D ambiguous. From germline, CDR1 is ENHRY and CDR2 SYGVKD. Trimming removed 10 bases at V and 5 bases at J, with 18 bases between. This CDR3 contains 13 residues.

This clonotype was observed a handful of times. The rearrangement links TRBV2 to TRBJ2-1; 9 bases agree with TRBD2. V trimming: 10 bases; J trimming: 3 bases; junction bases outside the gene matches: 7. Germline V gene data show CDR1 as SNHLY and CDR2 as FYNNEI. The CDR3 spans 14 residues. The CDR3 here is CATAGGHFYNEQFF. The CDR3 DNA is TGTGCCACCGCGGGGGGGCATTTCTACAATGAGCAGTTCTTC.

This clonotype was seen a few times. The chain couples TRBV5-1 to TRBJ2-2, with TRBD1 identical over 11 bases. Germline CDR1 and CDR2: SGHRS and YFSETQ. The CDR3 loop spans 18 amino acids. V lost 5 bases to trimming and J lost 5 bases; unmatched junction nucleotides: 14. The CDR3 DNA sequence: TGCGCCAGCAGTTCGGATCTGGACAGGGGGCGATTTACCGGGGAGCTGTTTTTT. Its protein product is CASSSDLDRGRFTGELFF.

Only a few counts were recorded for this clonotype. CDR3 protein: CASSINRGPETQYF. Written as DNA, the CDR3 is TGTGCCAGCAGTATCAACAGGGGACCAGAGACCCAGTACTTC. The rearrangement joins TRBV25-1 to TRBJ2-5, with 7 bases aligning to TRBD1. V was clipped by 5 bases and J by 4 bases; unmatched bases: 7. The CDR3 has 14 residues. Germline-derived CDR1 and CDR2 are MGHDK and SYGVNS.

This clonotype has just a few counts. The rearrangement uses TRBV14 and TRBJ2-5; TRBD1 or TRBD2 may be the D gene (5 bases each). The germline CDR1 and CDR2 sequences are SGHDN and FVKESK. The CDR3 sequence is 15 residues long. V was shortened by 4 bases and J by 3 bases, with 15 bases between the two germline ends. CDR3 nucleotide sequence: TGTGCCAGCAGCCGGACCCCGGGACCAGAAGAGACCCAGTACTTC. Encoded protein: CASSRTPGPEETQYF.

This clonotype showed up many times. This chain connects TRBV5-1 to TRBJ1-1, with a weak D call TRBD1 (5 bases). This CDR3 contains 13 residues. Looked up from germline, CDR1 is SGHRS and CDR2 is YFSETQ. Trimming removed 1 base at V and 1 base at J, with 5 bases between. CDR3 loop: CASSLTGNTEAFF. CDR3 sequence (DNA): TGCGCCAGCAGCTTGACAGGGAACACTGAAGCTTTCTTT.

V is TRBV30 and J is TRBJ1-5; maybe TRBD1 (6 bases). Germline assignment: CDR1 GTSNPN and CDR2 SVGIG (reference sequence). This CDR3 comprises 13 residues. The V end was cut by 0 bases, the J end by 9 bases, with 12 bases between. The CDR3 is CAWSVRGARPQHF. DNA of the CDR3: TGTGCCTGGAGTGTACGGGGGGCAAGGCCCCAGCATTTT.

The sample holds many counts of this clonotype. The rearrangement joins TRBV5-1 to TRBJ2-3; D perhaps matches TRBD2 (6 bases). This CDR3 is 14 amino acids long. CDR1 is SGHRS, CDR2 YFSETQ, per germline. V lost 0 bases and J 3 bases, leaving 8 bases between the germline ends. CDR3 region: CASSLGDLTDTQYF. DNA of the CDR3: TGCGCCAGCAGCTTGGGGGACTTAACAGATACGCAGTATTTT.

V gene TRBV6-5 combines with J gene TRBJ1-2; D is perhaps TRBD1 (5 bases). Germline lookup yields CDR1 MNHEY and CDR2 SVGAGI. The CDR3 loop spans 13 amino acids. Trimming removed 5 bases from V and 5 bases from J, with 12 bases in between. CDR3 nucleotide sequence: TGTGCCAGCAGTACCGCCCCAGGGTATGGCTACACCTTC. As protein: CASSTAPGYGYTF.

This clonotype was counted only a few times. CDR3 nucleotides: TGCGCCAGCAGCACCCTAGTTCGGGAAACCCAGTACTTC. The encoded protein is CASSTLVRETQYF. The genes are TRBV4-3 and TRBJ2-5; maybe TRBD2 (5 bases). V lost 5 bases and J 8 bases, leaving 15 bases between the germline ends. The germline V gene encodes CDR1 LGHNA and CDR2 YSLEER. The CDR3 contains 13 residues.

This clonotype was detected only a few times. The chain combines TRBV10-3 with TRBJ2-3; possibly TRBD1 or TRBD2 for D (5 bases each). The CDR3 has 15 residues. Trimming pared 6 bases from V and 2 bases from J, leaving 15 bases between. Per the germline V gene, CDR1 is ENHRY and CDR2 is SYGVKD. CDR3 coding DNA: TGTGCCATCAGCCTCCGGGACGGCTTCACAGATACGCAGTATTTT. This gives the protein CAISLRDGFTDTQYF.

The rearrangement links TRBV2 to TRBJ2-1; D may correspond to TRBD1 or TRBD2 (5 bases each). Germline V gives CDR1 SNHLY, CDR2 FYNNEI. This CDR3 contains 15 residues. V lost 1 base and J 4 bases, leaving 11 bases between the germline ends. CDR3 region: CASSEGSGPYNEQFF. The CDR3 bases are TGTGCCAGCAGTGAAGGGTCGGGGCCATACAATGAGCAGTTCTTC.

The table lists this clonotype with a few counts. The rearrangement joins TRBV9 to TRBJ2-1; TRBD1 is a possible D gene (6 bases). Trimming took 0 bases from V and 12 from J, leaving 19 bases between them. The CDR3 totals 15 residues. Germline V CDR1 and CDR2: SGDLS, YYNGEE. DNA for the CDR3: TGTGCCAGCAGCGTAGATGGGGGACAAAAGCCTGTGCAGTTCTTC. Amino acid sequence: CASSVDGGQKPVQFF.

This clonotype was counted ten times or more. This chain connects TRBV15 to TRBJ2-7, with 9 bases fitting TRBD2. Germline assignment: CDR1 LNHNV and CDR2 YYDKDF (reference sequence). J lost 2 bases, V lost 1 base, and 3 bases had no gene match. The CDR3 covers 15 residues. The CDR3 here is CATSRGSGGTYEQYF. Here the CDR3 DNA reads TGTGCCACCAGCAGAGGTAGCGGGGGAACCTACGAGCAGTACTTC.

V is TRBV7-2 and J is TRBJ2-5, with 7 bases fitting TRBD2. J gave up 1 base and V 1 base, and 9 bases lay outside the gene matches. This CDR3 spans 17 amino acids. Germline-derived CDR1 and CDR2 are SGHTA and FQGNSA. In nucleotides, the CDR3 is TGTGCCAGCAGCTTAGGGGCCAAGCGGGGAGTCCAAGAGACCCAGTACTTC. As protein: CASSLGAKRGVQETQYF.

This clonotype was seen only a few times. The chain combines TRBV5-1 with TRBJ2-1; maybe TRBD1 (5 bases). The CDR3 consists of 13 residues. The germline CDR1 and CDR2 sequences are SGHRS and YFSETQ. V shed 7 bases and J shed 7 bases, with 15 bases lying between them. For the CDR3, the DNA is TGCGCCAGCTTCGAGCAGGGATTGAATGAGCAGTTCTTC. Translated: CASFEQGLNEQFF.